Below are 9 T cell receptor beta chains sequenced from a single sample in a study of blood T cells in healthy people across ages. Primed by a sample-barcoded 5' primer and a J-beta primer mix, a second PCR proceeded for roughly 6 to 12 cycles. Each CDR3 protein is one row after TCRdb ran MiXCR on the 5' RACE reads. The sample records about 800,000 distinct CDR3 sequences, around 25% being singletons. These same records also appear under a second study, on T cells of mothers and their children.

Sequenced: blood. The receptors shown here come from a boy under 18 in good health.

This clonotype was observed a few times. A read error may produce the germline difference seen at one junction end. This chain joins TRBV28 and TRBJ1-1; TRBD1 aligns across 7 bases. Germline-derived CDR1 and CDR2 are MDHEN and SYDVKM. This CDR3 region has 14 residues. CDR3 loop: CASRSGQMNTETFF. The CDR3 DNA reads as TGTGCCAGCAGGTCGGGACAGATGAACACTGAAACTTTCTTT. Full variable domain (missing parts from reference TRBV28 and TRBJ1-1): DVKVTQSSRYLVKRTGEKVFLECVQDMDHENMFWYRQDPGLGLRLIYFSYDVKMKEKGDIPEGYSVSREKKERFSLILESASTNQTSMYLCASRSGQMNTETFFGQGTRLTVV.

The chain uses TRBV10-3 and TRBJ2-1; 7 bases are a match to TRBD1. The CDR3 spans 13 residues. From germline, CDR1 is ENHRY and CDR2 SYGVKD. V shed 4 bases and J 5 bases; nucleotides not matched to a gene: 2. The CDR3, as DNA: TGTGCCATCAGTGGACAGGGACACAATGAGCAGTTCTTC. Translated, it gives CAISGQGHNEQFF.

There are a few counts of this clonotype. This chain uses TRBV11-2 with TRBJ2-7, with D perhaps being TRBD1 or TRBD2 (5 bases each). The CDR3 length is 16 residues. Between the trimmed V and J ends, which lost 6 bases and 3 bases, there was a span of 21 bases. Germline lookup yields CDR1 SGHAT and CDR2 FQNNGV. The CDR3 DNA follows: TGTGCCAGCAGGTCCCGCCGGGACGGAAAATTCTACGAGCAGTACTTC. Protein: CASRSRRDGKFYEQYF.

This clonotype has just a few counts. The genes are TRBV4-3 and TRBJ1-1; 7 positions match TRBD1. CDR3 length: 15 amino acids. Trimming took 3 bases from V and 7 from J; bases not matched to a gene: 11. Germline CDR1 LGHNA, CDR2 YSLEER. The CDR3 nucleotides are TGCGCCAGCAGCCAGGCCGGGACAGCCGCCTATGAAGCTTTCTTT. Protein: CASSQAGTAAYEAFF.

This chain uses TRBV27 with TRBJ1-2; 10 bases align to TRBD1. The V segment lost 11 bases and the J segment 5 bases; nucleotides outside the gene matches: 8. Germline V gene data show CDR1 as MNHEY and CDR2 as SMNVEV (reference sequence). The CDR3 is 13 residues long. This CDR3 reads CAVRGQGTYGYTF. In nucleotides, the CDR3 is TGTGCCGTCAGGGGACAGGGGACTTATGGCTACACCTTC.

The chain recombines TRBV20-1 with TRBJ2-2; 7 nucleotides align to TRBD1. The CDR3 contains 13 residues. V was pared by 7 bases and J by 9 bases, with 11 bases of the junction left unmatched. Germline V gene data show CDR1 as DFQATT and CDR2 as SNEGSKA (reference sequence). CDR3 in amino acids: CSGQGGWGRELFF. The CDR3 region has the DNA TGCAGTGGACAGGGCGGTTGGGGACGGGAGCTGTTTTTT.

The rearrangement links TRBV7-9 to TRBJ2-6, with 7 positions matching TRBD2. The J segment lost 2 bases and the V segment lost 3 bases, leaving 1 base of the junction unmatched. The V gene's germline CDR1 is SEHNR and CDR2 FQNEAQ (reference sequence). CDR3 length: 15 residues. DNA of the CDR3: TGTGCCAGCAGCTTTCGGGGGGCTGGGGCCAACGTCCTGACTTTC. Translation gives CASSFRGAGANVLTF.

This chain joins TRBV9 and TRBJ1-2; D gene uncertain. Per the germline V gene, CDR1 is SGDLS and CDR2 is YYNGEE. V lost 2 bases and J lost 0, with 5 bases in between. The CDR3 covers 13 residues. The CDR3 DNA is TGTGCCAGCAGCGTGGTAGCTAACTATGGCTACACCTTC. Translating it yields CASSVVANYGYTF.

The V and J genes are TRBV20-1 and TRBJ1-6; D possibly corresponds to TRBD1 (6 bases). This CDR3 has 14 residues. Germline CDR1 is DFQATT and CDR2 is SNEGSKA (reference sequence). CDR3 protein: CSFQGRSYNSPLHF. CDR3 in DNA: TGCAGCTTTCAGGGGAGGTCCTATAATTCACCCCTCCACTTT.